A selection of T cell receptor beta chains follows, all from one sample in a study of blood T cell repertoires in COVID-19. Profiled with immunoSEQ multiplex PCR; TCRdb holds only in-frame clones, not every one. Of 150,000 to 200,000 clones in the sample, more than 75% were seen once. Specimen: peripheral blood. The source of these receptors is a man aged 55 to 70 with active or convalescent COVID-19. CDR3s include the opening cysteine and the closing phenylalanine or tryptophan. The D gene is left open where the match is weak. Clone sizes are given selectively: once, few, many, or a class where the clone is expanded.

J gene	D gene	clone size	V gene	CDR3 length	CDR3 protein	CDR3 DNA
TRBJ1-1	-	-	TRBV19	12	CASSVRNTEAFF	TGTGCCAGTAGCGTGAGGAACACTGAAGCTTTCTTT
TRBJ1-1	-	-	TRBV3-1/TRBV3-2	13	CASSHRGSTEAFF	TGTGCCAGCAGCCACAGAGGGAGCACTGAAGCTTTCTTT
TRBJ1-2	-	-	TRBV21-1	10	CASCSYGYTF	TGTGCCAGCTGTAGCTATGGCTACACCTTC
TRBJ1-6	-	-	TRBV27	16	CASSSIQGTHNSPLHF	TGTGCCAGCAGTTCAATACAGGGAACTCATAATTCACCCCTCCACTTT
TRBJ1-1	-	-	TRBV7-9	15	CASSLAGDTNTEAFF	TGTGCCAGCAGCTTAGCAGGGGACACAAACACTGAAGCTTTCTTT
TRBJ2-3	TRBD2	-	TRBV5-1	16	CASSSRLAGGPHTQYF	TGCGCCAGCAGTTCCCGACTAGCGGGGGGACCACATACGCAGTATTTT
TRBJ2-3	-	-	TRBV9	14	CASSVARYTDTQYF	TGTGCCAGCAGCGTAGCGCGGTACACAGATACGCAGTATTTT
TRBJ2-2	TRBD2	-	TRBV7-8	18	CASSLGWEGTLNTGELFF	TGTGCCAGCAGCTTAGGATGGGAGGGGACCCTCAACACCGGGGAGCTGTTTTTT
TRBJ1-5	-	-	TRBV19	17	CASSIFGGQANNQPQHF	TGTGCCAGTAGTATATTTGGGGGCCAGGCCAACAATCAGCCCCAGCATTTT
TRBJ1-3	TRBD1	-	TRBV11-2	16	CASSPASGGTGNTIYF	TGTGCCAGCAGCCCGGCCTCAGGGGGAACTGGAAACACCATATATTTT
TRBJ2-2	-	-	TRBV6-5	13	CASRQGGTGELFF	TGTGCCAGCCGACAGGGAGGAACCGGGGAGCTGTTTTTT
TRBJ2-3	TRBD1	-	TRBV19	14	CASSPRTGVDTQYF	TGTGCCAGTAGTCCCAGGACAGGGGTGGATACGCAGTATTTT
TRBJ1-4	TRBD1	-	TRBV6-6	15	CASSYGDRNNEKLFF	TGTGCCAGCAGTTACGGGGACAGGAATAATGAAAAACTGTTTTTT
TRBJ1-2	-	once	TRBV7-2	16	CASSLHGAGTGYGYTF	TGTGCCAGCAGCCTGCATGGGGCGGGGACCGGCTATGGCTACACCTTC
TRBJ2-1	-	few	TRBV4-1	17	CASSQEGGGNYYNEQFF	TGCGCCAGCAGCCAAGAGGGGGGGGGCAATTATTACAATGAGCAGTTCTTC
TRBJ1-2	TRBD1	-	TRBV19	15	CASSEQGASGYGYTF	TGTGCCAGTAGTGAACAGGGGGCGTCTGGCTATGGCTACACCTTC
TRBJ2-5	-	-	TRBV5-1	15	CASSLAARPQETQYF	TGCGCCAGCAGCTTGGCCGCGAGGCCCCAAGAGACCCAGTACTTC
TRBJ2-7	-	-	TRBV11-3	15	CASSLFPGKVYEQYF	TGTGCCAGCAGCTTATTTCCAGGGAAGGTCTACGAGCAGTACTTC
TRBJ2-1	-	once	TRBV2	15	CASSGQQSSYNEQFF	TGTGCCAGCAGTGGGCAACAGAGCTCCTACAATGAGCAGTTCTTC
TRBJ1-1	-	-	TRBV5-8	15	CASSLDRDSFREAFF	TGTGCCAGCAGCTTGGACAGGGATTCTTTTCGTGAAGCTTTCTTT
TRBJ2-3	TRBD2	-	TRBV3-1/TRBV3-2	15	CASSQGAGGQDTQYF	TGTGCCAGCAGCCAAGGAGCGGGGGGGCAAGATACGCAGTATTTT
TRBJ1-2	TRBD1	-	TRBV5-6	15	CASSLGDRGVYGYTF	TGTGCCAGCAGCTTGGGAGACAGGGGGGTCTATGGCTACACCTTC
TRBJ2-2	-	-	TRBV7-9	13	CASSLGWTGELFF	TGTGCCAGCAGCCTCGGGTGGACCGGGGAGCTGTTTTTT
TRBJ1-1	-	-	TRBV29-1	12	CSVGRGTAEAFF	TGCAGCGTCGGACGGGGAACGGCTGAAGCTTTCTTT
TRBJ2-7	TRBD2	-	TRBV18	18	CASSPQMIGTSGTYEQYF	TGTGCCAGCTCACCACAGATGATCGGGACTAGCGGAACCTACGAGCAGTACTTC
TRBJ1-2	-	once	TRBV4-2	13	CASSQGTDYGYTF	TGTGCCAGCAGCCAAGGAACAGACTATGGCTACACCTTC
TRBJ1-1	TRBD1	-	TRBV6-5	15	CASSSPTGGWTEAFF	TGTGCCAGCAGCTCTCCAACAGGGGGCTGGACTGAAGCTTTCTTT
TRBJ1-5	TRBD1	-	TRBV2	15	CASRLGQGRHQPQHF	TGTGCCAGCCGATTAGGACAGGGGAGACATCAGCCCCAGCATTTT
TRBJ1-6	-	-	TRBV2	17	CASSAEGTFSYNSPLHF	TGTGCCAGCAGTGCCGAGGGGACTTTCTCCTATAATTCACCCCTCCACTTT
TRBJ2-7	TRBD1	-	TRBV6-1	15	CASSEEGTGLREQYF	TGTGCCAGCAGTGAAGAGGGGACAGGGCTGCGGGAGCAGTACTTC
TRBJ2-7	TRBD2	once	TRBV6-4	16	CASSPRFSGYSYEQYF	TGTGCCAGCAGTCCCCGGTTTAGCGGGTACTCCTACGAGCAGTACTTC
TRBJ2-3	TRBD2	-	TRBV4-1	14	CASQGLGASDTQYF	TGCGCCAGCCAAGGACTAGGAGCTTCGGATACGCAGTATTTT
TRBJ2-3	TRBD1	-	TRBV14	14	CASSRQGGADTQYF	TGTGCCAGCAGCCGACAGGGTGGGGCAGATACGCAGTATTTT
TRBJ1-1	-	-	TRBV7-8	12	CASRQAESEAFF	TGTGCCAGCAGGCAGGCCGAATCTGAAGCTTTCTTT
TRBJ2-7	-	-	TRBV4-1	15	CASSQAQGGTYEQYF	TGCGCCAGCAGCCAAGCCCAGGGGGGAACCTACGAGCAGTACTTC
TRBJ1-1	TRBD1	-	TRBV4-1	14	CASSRGQGGDEAFF	TGCGCCAGCAGCAGAGGACAGGGCGGGGATGAAGCTTTCTTT
TRBJ1-2	TRBD1	-	TRBV5-1	12	CASSLGQGGYTF	TGCGCCAGCAGCTTAGGACAGGGGGGCTACACCTTC
TRBJ2-5	-	-	TRBV10-3	14	CAISDSGGEETQYF	TGTGCCATCAGTGATTCGGGGGGCGAAGAGACCCAGTACTTC
TRBJ1-2	TRBD1	-	TRBV27	14	CASSLEGGWGGYTF	TGTGCCAGCAGTTTAGAAGGGGGCTGGGGTGGCTACACCTTC
TRBJ1-1	TRBD1	-	TRBV6-5	13	CASSYDLTGGAFF	TGTGCCAGCAGTTACGACCTAACAGGGGGAGCTTTCTTT
TRBJ1-1	-	-	TRBV6-5	15	CASRLGRTANTEAFF	TGTGCCAGCAGACTAGGACGGACAGCTAACACTGAAGCTTTCTTT
TRBJ1-4	-	-	TRBV10-3	12	CAISAGNEKLFF	TGTGCCATCAGTGCAGGGAATGAAAAACTGTTTTTT
TRBJ2-1	TRBD1	-	TRBV7-9	16	CASRLGIGQGYNEQFF	TGTGCCAGCAGGTTAGGGATAGGACAGGGGTACAATGAGCAGTTCTTC
TRBJ1-2	TRBD1	-	TRBV4-1	16	CASSQDTTGLNYGYTF	TGCGCCAGCAGCCAAGATACGACAGGGCTAAACTATGGCTACACCTTC
TRBJ2-5	-	-	TRBV5-4	14	CASARDSRAETQYF	TGTGCCAGCGCACGGGACTCAAGGGCAGAGACCCAGTACTTC
TRBJ2-6	TRBD2	-	TRBV19	16	CASRLGRGAGANVLTF	TGTGCCAGTAGACTGGGGAGGGGCGCTGGGGCCAACGTCCTGACTTTC